The clone carrying this T cell receptor (beta chain) was seen once. Its antigen is currently unknown. The data were obtained in a study of OX40 agonist ivuxolimab in advanced cancers. Study as a whole: In this cohort, patients received ivuxolimab, an agonistic anti-OX40 (CD134) antibody. Three individuals attained partial responses, comprising one hepatocellular carcinoma case and two cutaneous melanoma cases. The study's findings and limits: On average, CD8+ T cells showed a greater number of expanded clones than CD4+.

Germline lookup yields CDR1 SNHLY and CDR2 FYNNEI. This CDR3 is built from 15 residues. Trimming stripped 4 bases from V and 2 bases from J, with 13 bases between. The assay was immunoSEQ multiplex PCR, and TCRdb's table has in-frame clones only and misses some. The sample lists more than 65,000 clones, 88% occurring once. V gene TRBV2 combines with J gene TRBJ2-3; D is ambiguous. The source was CD4+ or CD8+ T cells sorted from blood, collected in a trial of the OX40 agonist ivuxolimab. The receptor comes from an adult with an advanced solid tumor such as melanoma, head and neck, liver or kidney cancer. The CDR3 region has the DNA TGTGCCAGCAGTGTTAGTCAGATATACACAGATACGCAGTATTTT. It translates to CASSVSQIYTDTQYF. Together with reference TRBV2 and TRBJ2-3, the CDR3 gives the full variable domain: EPEVTQTPSHQVTQMGQEVILRCVPISNHLYFYWYRQILGQKVEFLVSFYNNEISEKSEIFDDQFSVERPDGSNFTLKIRSTKLEDSAMYFCASSVSQIYTDTQYFGPGTRLTVL.